This T cell receptor beta chain is from a study of T cell responses to AZD1222 COVID-19 vaccine. At the level of the study: The study pooled second doses at about 4 or about 12 weeks. Whole-study results and caveats: Baseline seropositives among AZD1222 recipients totaled only 5 to 7. Clonal diversity may have been underestimated, and the donors were mostly white British, with more females than males. Once two AZD1222 doses were given, Spike-specific TCR breadth and depth went up.

The CDR3 has 14 residues. Germline V lookup: CDR1 SGHTA, CDR2 FQGNSA. The germline V and J ends were trimmed by 6 bases and 7 bases, with 18 bases remaining between them. Repertoires were generated with immunoSEQ multiplex PCR, while TCRdb's copy carries only in-frame clones and drops some. The sample gives approximately 130,000 clones, around 85% of which show up once; almost 9.5% is in the top ten. This clone was seen a handful of times. The antigen is undetermined. The material was peripheral blood, obtained on day 0 of AZD1222 vaccination. The rearrangement links TRBV7-2 to TRBJ1-1, with TRBD1 as a possible D gene (5 bases). The origin of this receptor is an adult in good health. CDR3 DNA sequence: TGTGCCAGCAGTGGGACCGACTACTTTAATGAAGCTTTCTTT. Encoded protein: CASSGTDYFNEAFF.